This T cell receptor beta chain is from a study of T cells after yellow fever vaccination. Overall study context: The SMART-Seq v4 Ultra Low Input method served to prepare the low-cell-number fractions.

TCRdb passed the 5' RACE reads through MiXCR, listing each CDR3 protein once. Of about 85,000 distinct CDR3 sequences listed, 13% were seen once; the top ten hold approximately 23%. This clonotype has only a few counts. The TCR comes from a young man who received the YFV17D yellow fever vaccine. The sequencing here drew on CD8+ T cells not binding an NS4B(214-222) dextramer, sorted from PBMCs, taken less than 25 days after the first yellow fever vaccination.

CDR3: CASSSDTSGAYHEQFF. CDR3 in DNA: TGTGCCAGCAGCTCCGACACTAGCGGGGCGTATCATGAGCAGTTCTTC. This sequence joins TRBV7-9 and TRBJ2-1; 10 positions agree with TRBD2. The CDR3 length is 16 residues. Germline V gives CDR1 SEHNR, CDR2 FQNEAQ (reference sequence). V dropped 4 bases and J dropped 8; count of bases not matched to a gene: 11.